The sequence of this TCR beta chain was determined in a study of human T cells and chemical hapten exposure. Points from the study as a whole: Sensitization with DPC brought no change to TCRs above 1 in 1000 in frequency.

V lost 5 bases, J lost 3 bases, and 3 bases stayed unmatched. The CDR3 has 12 amino acids. Germline V gene lookup returns CDR1 DFQATT and CDR2 SNEGSKA (reference sequence). Within the library, unique molecular identifiers were attached to each individual cDNA molecule. TCRdb re-derived calls from the RACE reads in MiXCR, one entry per CDR3 protein. The data hold fewer than 100,000 distinct CDR3 sequences, with 12% observed a single time. This clonotype occurred a few times. What it recognizes is unknown. The time point denotes: patch test 1, 2 weeks after DPC sensitization. Treatment in this sample: therapeutic diphenylcyclopropenone sensitization with weekly scalp DPC.

This chain links TRBV20-1 with TRBJ1-2, with TRBD1 matching over 7 bases. This sample comprised whole blood, obtained in connection with sensitization to the hapten diphenylcyclopropenone (DPC). The clonotype was recovered from a woman aged 60-75 years with alopecia areata. Some clones in this sample may be carry-over from other donors' samples. The CDR3 is CSAHDRDYGYTF. The CDR3 DNA is TGCAGTGCTCATGACAGGGACTATGGCTACACCTTC.